This T cell receptor beta chain was recorded in a study of human T cells and chemical hapten exposure. Study background: Sensitization used 2% DPC on about 2 cm by about 2 cm upper inner arm skin.

Library preparation tagged each individual cDNA molecule with a unique molecular identifier. TCRdb reanalysed the RACE reads using MiXCR and keeps one entry per CDR3 protein. The sample consists of tens of thousands of distinct CDR3 sequences, roughly 10% of them appearing once. This clonotype showed up many times. The CDR3 covers 16 residues. The trim removed 1 base at V and 3 bases at J, leaving 6 bases unmatched. CDR1 is SGHRS and CDR2 is YFSETQ in the germline V gene. The time point: pre-sensitization, week 0. Treatment given: therapeutic diphenylcyclopropenone sensitization with weekly scalp DPC. In every case, blood was obtained before the patch test was applied. The study drew its donors from alopecia patients who were 18 to 70 years old and suitable for DPC.

The chain links TRBV5-1 to TRBJ2-7, with 11 bases identical to TRBD2. The receptor comes from a man in his forties with alopecia areata. Some clones in this sample may be carry-over from other donors' samples. Sequencing was performed on whole blood, taken in connection with sensitization to the hapten diphenylcyclopropenone (DPC). The CDR3 DNA sequence: TGCGCCAGCAGCTTGACTGGGACTAGCGGATACTACGAGCAGTACTTC. Protein sequence: CASSLTGTSGYYEQYF.